One and the same sample provided the 16 T cell receptor beta chains below, sequenced in a study of cytomegalovirus exposure and HLA in healthy donors. Using immunoSEQ multiplex PCR, the repertoire was profiled, and TCRdb retains in-frame clones only, with some absent. The sample has approximately 200,000 clones, around nine tenths seen once. Source material: PBMCs. These receptors all stem from a woman aged 18 to 35 in good health and CMV-seronegative.

Turning to this clone: The sample carries other DNA sequences with the same CDR3. The rearrangement uses TRBV5-1 and TRBJ2-1; TRBD1 matches at 10 bases. CDR3 size: 16 residues. Trimming at V came to 0 bases and at J to 4 bases, leaving 4 bases not matched to a gene. Per germline, CDR1 SGHRS and CDR2 YFSETQ. This chain's CDR3 is CASSLAGTGVYNEQFF. The CDR3 DNA is TGCGCCAGCAGCTTGGCCGGGACAGGGGTTTACAATGAGCAGTTCTTC.

The chain joins TRBV11-2 to TRBJ2-1; no clear D gene. The CDR3 consists of 13 residues. V lost 1 base and J lost 6, with 7 bases in between. The germline gives CDR1 SGHAT, CDR2 FQNNGV. The CDR3 DNA sequence: TGTGCCAGCAGCTTAGGAGGATTCAATGAGCAGTTCTTC. Translating gives CASSLGGFNEQFF.

The genes are TRBV5-1 and TRBJ2-5; D gene uncertain. This CDR3 comprises 15 residues. Trimming took 0 bases from V and 4 from J, leaving 13 bases between them. In germline, CDR1 is SGHRS, CDR2 YFSETQ. The DNA of the CDR3 is TGCGCCAGCAGCTTGGGACGACGCTCAGGAGAGACCCAGTACTTC. Its protein is CASSLGRRSGETQYF.

The chain uses TRBV18 and TRBJ2-1; TRBD2 matches 9 bases. The V gene's germline CDR1 is KGHSH and CDR2 LQKENI. The CDR3 sequence is 16 residues long. The V gene end was trimmed by 4 bases and the J gene end by 5 bases; junction bases not matched to a gene: 9. CDR3: CASSQRSGSPHNEQFF. CDR3 DNA sequence: TGTGCCAGCTCACAACGTAGCGGGAGTCCGCACAATGAGCAGTTCTTC.

This chain uses TRBV11-2 with TRBJ2-1; 10 nucleotides match TRBD2. This CDR3 comprises 19 residues. V lost 0 bases and J lost 1; bases outside the gene matches: 9. From germline, CDR1 is SGHAT and CDR2 FQNNGV. The chain's CDR3 is CASSLDLRAGGQSYNEQFF. The CDR3 DNA reads TGTGCCAGCAGCTTAGATTTACGAGCGGGAGGGCAATCCTACAATGAGCAGTTCTTC.

This chain links TRBV5-1 with TRBJ2-5; 7 bases align to TRBD1. Trimming removed 4 bases from V and 2 bases from J; junction bases left unmatched: 17. The length of the CDR3 is 18 residues. Germline CDR1 is SGHRS and CDR2 is YFSETQ. CDR3 in amino acids: CASSPTRTEQGSQETQYF. CDR3 bases: TGCGCCAGCAGCCCCACGAGAACTGAACAGGGGAGTCAAGAGACCCAGTACTTC.

This clone was picked up one time. The chain has TRBV2 and TRBJ1-1; a weak D match, TRBD1 (6 bases). Per the germline V gene, CDR1 is SNHLY and CDR2 is FYNNEI. The CDR3 extends over 13 amino acids. V was trimmed by 8 bases and J by 1 base, leaving 11 bases between them. The CDR3 bases are TGTGCCAGCCAAAGGGGGGGGAACACTGAAGCTTTCTTT. This sequence encodes CASQRGGNTEAFF.

J is TRBJ2-1 and V is TRBV7-2; 8 bases are shared with TRBD2. The CDR3 has 17 amino acids. Germline CDR1 reads SGHTA; CDR2 reads FQGNSA. J gave up 0 bases and V 5 bases, and 9 bases lay outside the gene matches. The CDR3 nucleotides are TGTGCCAGCAGCCCACGGACTAGCCTCAGCTCCTACAATGAGCAGTTCTTC. It is translated as CASSPRTSLSSYNEQFF.

The chain employs TRBV28 and TRBJ2-7; 9 bases map to TRBD2. Germline V gene sequence: CDR1 MDHEN, CDR2 SYDVKM. This CDR3 region has 15 residues. Germline trimming cut 4 bases from V and 3 bases from J; bases unmatched to any gene: 7. CDR3 nucleotides: TGTGCCAGCAGTTACTCGATAGCGGGGGACTACGAGCAGTACTTC. The encoded protein is CASSYSIAGDYEQYF.

The V and J genes are TRBV11-1 and TRBJ1-2; no clear D. Germline values: CDR1 SGHAT, CDR2 FQDESV (reference sequence). Trimming shortened V by 5 bases and J by 1 base, and 17 bases separated the two germline ends. This CDR3 contains 16 residues. CDR3 sequence: CASSPRSGELNYGYTF. The CDR3 DNA reads as TGTGCCAGCAGCCCACGCAGCGGGGAACTTAACTATGGCTACACCTTC.

The chain links TRBV7-9 to TRBJ2-2; D not resolved. Germline V lookup: CDR1 SEHNR, CDR2 FQNEAQ (reference sequence). The CDR3 is 12 amino acids. Deletions cut 5 bases from V and 5 bases from J, with 6 bases between. The CDR3 sequence: CASSPITGELFF. The DNA for the CDR3 is TGTGCCAGCAGCCCTATTACCGGGGAGCTGTTTTTT. Full variable domain (remainder filled in from reference TRBV7-9 and TRBJ2-2): DTGVSQNPRHKITKRGQNVTFRCDPISEHNRLYWYRQTLGQGPEFLTYFQNEAQLEKSRLLSDRFSAERPKGSFSTLEIQRTEQGDSAMYLCASSPITGELFFGEGSRLTVL.

The chain recombines TRBV5-1 with TRBJ2-7, with 10 bases lining up with TRBD2. Germline CDR1 SGHRS, CDR2 YFSETQ. Trimming at V came to 0 bases and at J to 6 bases, leaving 6 bases not matched to a gene. This CDR3 has 15 amino acids. The CDR3 bases are TGCGCCAGCAGCTTGGCCGGGACTAGCGTGCGCGAGCAGTACTTC. Encoded protein: CASSLAGTSVREQYF.

The count of this clone is one. This rearrangement joins TRBV5-6 to TRBJ2-7; 8 nucleotides match TRBD1. Germline V gene lookup returns CDR1 SGHDT and CDR2 YYEEEE. J lost 2 bases, V lost 2 bases, and 3 bases had no gene match. The CDR3 is 14 amino acids. CDR3 amino acids: CASSFGRGPYEQYF. The CDR3 DNA reads as TGTGCCAGCAGCTTTGGCAGGGGGCCCTACGAGCAGTACTTC. Supplemented by reference TRBV5-6 and TRBJ2-7, the full variable domain reads DAGVTQSPTHLIKTRGQQVTLRCSPKSGHDTVSWYQQALGQGPQFIFQYYEEEERQRGNFPDRFSGHQFPNYSSELNVNALLLGDSALYLCASSFGRGPYEQYFGPGTRLTVT.

V usage is TRBV10-3 and J usage is TRBJ1-4; tentatively, D is TRBD1 (6 bases). The CDR3 covers 16 residues. Germline V CDR1 and CDR2: ENHRY, SYGVKD. V lost 0 bases to trimming and J lost 10 bases, with 18 bases between them. Written as DNA, the CDR3 is TGTGCCATCAGTGAGTCGTTTAGGGCAGGGGACGGAAAACTGTTTTTT. Encoded protein: CAISESFRAGDGKLFF.

In DNA form, the CDR3 reads TGTGCCAGCAGTTACTCGAGGGACAGGGGGGCCTACGAGCAGTACTTC. It yields the protein CASSYSRDRGAYEQYF. V usage is TRBV6-5 and J usage is TRBJ2-7; 11 positions agree with TRBD1. Germline V CDR1 and CDR2: MNHEY, SVGAGI. The junction had 3 bases not matched to a gene; V was cut back by 0 bases and J by 2 bases. The CDR3 sequence is 16 residues long.

As DNA, the CDR3 is TGTGCCAGCAGCTATTTGCCAGGACAACGGGCTTTCTTT. Amino acid sequence: CASSYLPGQRAFF. The chain combines TRBV11-1 with TRBJ1-1; maybe TRBD1 (5 bases). The germline V gene has CDR1 SGHAT and CDR2 FQDESV (reference sequence). Trimming pared 4 bases from V and 11 bases from J, leaving 17 bases between. This CDR3 is 13 amino acids long. Full variable domain (missing parts from reference TRBV11-1 and TRBJ1-1): EAEVAQSPRYKITEKSQAVAFWCDPISGHATLYWYRQILGQGPELLVQFQDESVVDDSQLPKDRFSAERLKGVDSTLKIQPAELGDSAMYLCASSYLPGQRAFFGQGTRLTVV.